The 17 T cell receptor beta chains below were found in one sample sequenced in a study of blood T cell repertoires in COVID-19. Method: immunoSEQ multiplex PCR; TCRdb's copy keeps in-frame clones and lacks some. This table holds about 65,000 clones, about 81% found once. The specimen sequenced was peripheral blood. These TCRs come from an elderly man with acute or convalescent COVID-19.

This clone was counted only a few times. The chain links TRBV12-3 or TRBV12-4 to TRBJ2-7; D gene unclear. This CDR3 has 12 residues. V shed 1 base and J shed 5 bases, with 6 bases lying between them. CDR3 bases: TGTGCCAGCAGTTTAGAGAGTCACGAGCAGTACTTC. Amino acid sequence: CASSLESHEQYF.

The CDR3 protein is CASSLQGAGANVLTF. The CDR3 nucleotides read TGTGCCAGCAGTTTACAGGGGGCTGGGGCCAACGTCCTGACTTTC. The chain uses TRBV7-3 and TRBJ2-6; 8 bases are a match to TRBD1. The CDR3 sequence is 15 residues long. V dropped 6 bases and J dropped 2; count of bases not matched to a gene: 3. Germline CDR1 is SGHTA and CDR2 is FQGTGA.

V and J are TRBV18 and TRBJ1-5; D possibly corresponds to TRBD1 (5 bases). Trimming cost V 6 bases and J 4 bases, with 10 bases left between them. Germline lookup yields CDR1 KGHSH and CDR2 LQKENI. The CDR3 sequence is 13 residues long. The CDR3: CASSLNRNQPQHF. The CDR3 region has the DNA TGTGCCAGCTCTCTAAACAGGAATCAGCCCCAGCATTTT.

This chain connects TRBV29-1 to TRBJ1-5; 8 nucleotides match TRBD1. The CDR3 is made up of 13 amino acids. The V gene's germline CDR1 is SQVTM and CDR2 ANQGSEA. After removal of 7 bases from V and 5 bases from J, the junction contained 7 bases not matched to a gene. Here the CDR3 DNA reads TGCAGCGCCATGAACAGGGGGGATCAGCCCCAGCATTTT. As protein: CSAMNRGDQPQHF.

This chain links TRBV28 with TRBJ2-5, with 9 bases matching TRBD1. Germline CDR1 and CDR2: MDHEN and SYDVKM. V shed 11 bases, J shed 5 bases, and the junction held 18 bases outside the gene matches. CDR3 size: 16 residues. In DNA form, the CDR3 reads TGTGCCTGCCGGCCGCGTTCCGGACAGGGGTGGGAGACCCAGTACTTC. It is translated as CACRPRSGQGWETQYF. Supplemented by reference TRBV28 and TRBJ2-5, the full variable domain reads DVKVTQSSRYLVKRTGEKVFLECVQDMDHENMFWYRQDPGLGLRLIYFSYDVKMKEKGDIPEGYSVSREKKERFSLILESASTNQTSMYLCACRPRSGQGWETQYFGPGTRLLVL.

This chain joins TRBV5-6 and TRBJ1-1; 7 positions agree with TRBD1. J was trimmed by 3 bases and V by 4 bases; bases with no gene match: 6. The CDR3 covers 14 residues. Germline V gene lookup returns CDR1 SGHDT and CDR2 YYEEEE. CDR3 protein: CASSPRDRHTEAFF. In DNA form, the CDR3 reads TGTGCCAGCAGCCCCCGGGACAGACACACTGAAGCTTTCTTT. Based on the CDR3 plus reference TRBV5-6 and TRBJ1-1, the full variable domain is DAGVTQSPTHLIKTRGQQVTLRCSPKSGHDTVSWYQQALGQGPQFIFQYYEEEERQRGNFPDRFSGHQFPNYSSELNVNALLLGDSALYLCASSPRDRHTEAFFGQGTRLTVV.

The gene calls are TRBV2 and TRBJ2-7; D gene unclear. This CDR3 contains 12 residues. V dropped 2 bases and J dropped 4 bases, with 6 bases sitting between them. From germline, CDR1 is SNHLY and CDR2 FYNNEI. DNA of the CDR3: TGTGCCAGCAGTGAAAGCTGGTACGAGCAGTACTTC. It yields the protein CASSESWYEQYF.

This clone was counted between two and nine times. The chain has TRBV27 and TRBJ2-7, with a tentative D call TRBD1 (5 bases). There are 13 residues in the CDR3. Deletions cut 4 bases from V and 0 bases from J, with 7 bases between. Germline CDR1 is MNHEY and CDR2 is SMNVEV (reference sequence). The DNA for the CDR3 is TGTGCCAGCAGTTCCCAGGGCTCCTACGAGCAGTACTTC. It encodes CASSSQGSYEQYF.

This clone has a single count. Other nucleotide sequences in the sample specify the same CDR3. The chain combines TRBV6-5 with TRBJ1-1; 8 nucleotides agree with TRBD1. There are 14 residues in the CDR3. V gave up 5 bases and J gave up 1 base; unmatched junction bases: 3. Looked up from germline, CDR1 is MNHEY and CDR2 is SVGAGI. The CDR3 loop reads CASSRTGQNTEAFF. The DNA for the CDR3 is TGTGCCAGCAGTAGGACAGGGCAGAACACTGAAGCTTTCTTT.

In this sample, this clone turned up once. The genes are TRBV21-1 and TRBJ1-5; the D segment call TRBD1 is taken from the table without a DNA check. TRBV21-1 is an annotated pseudogene. This CDR3 has 19 residues. The CDR3 sequence: CASSKVTDRVLWSNQPQHF. The CDR3 nucleotides are TGTGCCAGCAGCAAAGTTACGGACAGGGTTTTATGGAGCAATCAGCCCCAGCATTTT.

The chain has TRBV19 and TRBJ1-5; a weak D match, TRBD1 (5 bases). Germline V gives CDR1 LNHDA, CDR2 SQIVND (reference sequence). Trimming shortened V by 7 bases and J by 5 bases, and 24 bases separated the two germline ends. CDR3 length: 17 amino acids. CDR3 sequence reads: CASTPWEGREGYQPQHF. The CDR3 nucleotides read TGTGCCAGTACCCCATGGGAGGGACGAGAAGGTTATCAGCCCCAGCATTTT.

The gene calls are TRBV15 and TRBJ2-7; D is perhaps TRBD1 (5 bases). The V end was cut by 1 base, the J end by 0 bases, with 10 bases between. Per germline, CDR1 LNHNV and CDR2 YYDKDF (reference sequence). CDR3 length equals 15 residues. The CDR3 spells CATSRVSGNSYEQYF. The CDR3 DNA sequence: TGTGCCACCAGCAGAGTTTCAGGGAACTCCTACGAGCAGTACTTC.

The CDR3 reads CAIRNFGNTEAFF. CDR3 coding DNA: TGTGCCATCAGAAACTTTGGGAACACTGAAGCTTTCTTT. V gene TRBV10-3 combines with J gene TRBJ1-1; no definite D call. This CDR3 region has 13 residues. The germline CDR1 and CDR2 sequences are ENHRY and SYGVKD. V lost 6 bases and J 1 base, leaving 9 bases between the germline ends.

The chain employs TRBV7-3 and TRBJ2-3; D possibly corresponds to TRBD1 (6 bases). Germline CDR1 reads SGHTA; CDR2 reads FQGTGA. Trimming removed 3 bases at V and 0 bases at J, with 10 bases between. This CDR3 has 15 residues. DNA for the CDR3: TGTGCCAGCAGCTTTTTAGGGGGAAGCACAGATACGCAGTATTTT. This gives the protein CASSFLGGSTDTQYF.

This clone was seen more than once but under ten times. The chain joins TRBV6-1 to TRBJ2-2; a possible D gene is TRBD2 (6 bases). CDR1 is MNHNS, CDR2 SASEGT, per germline. The CDR3 has 15 residues. Trimming took off 2 bases at V and 8 bases at J, with 15 bases between the two ends. Written as DNA, the CDR3 is TGTGCCAGCAGTGAACCGGGACTCTCCGGTGGGGAGCTGTTTTTT. Protein sequence: CASSEPGLSGGELFF.

The genes are TRBV9 and TRBJ2-3; 7 nucleotides match TRBD2. Germline-derived CDR1 and CDR2 are SGDLS and YYNGEE. The CDR3 is 17 amino acids. The ends lost 0 bases at V and 2 bases at J; junction bases unmatched: 9. The CDR3 loop is CASSVVGAGINTDTQYF. The DNA of the CDR3 is TGTGCCAGCAGCGTAGTGGGAGCGGGGATTAACACAGATACGCAGTATTTT.

This chain joins TRBV7-8 and TRBJ2-5; TRBD2 agrees at 9 bases. From germline, CDR1 is SGHVS and CDR2 FQNEAQ. The CDR3 has 17 amino acids. J was trimmed by 4 bases and V by 5 bases; bases with no gene match: 14. CDR3 amino acids: CASSLLAGALRRETQYF. DNA of the CDR3: TGTGCCAGCAGCCTCTTAGCGGGGGCCTTGCGGCGAGAGACCCAGTACTTC.